The 13 T cell receptor beta chains below all came from one sample that was sequenced in a study of blood T cell repertoires in COVID-19. Only in-frame clones appear in the TCRdb table, and some are missing; sequencing was by immunoSEQ multiplex PCR. The table includes 40,000 to 60,000 clones, over 75% detected once. Sequenced input: peripheral blood. Receptors originate from a woman aged 80 or over with COVID-19, enrolled during active disease.

The gene calls are TRBV28 and TRBJ1-6, with D perhaps TRBD1 (6 bases). The V end was cut by 6 bases, the J end by 4 bases, with 10 bases between. The CDR3 spans 14 residues. The germline CDR1 and CDR2 sequences are MDHEN and SYDVKM. The CDR3 here is CASSPTGYNSPLHF. The CDR3 nucleotides are TGTGCCAGCAGCCCGACAGGTTATAATTCACCCCTCCACTTT.

The rearrangement links TRBV9 to TRBJ2-7, with D maybe TRBD2 (6 bases). The length of the CDR3 is 14 residues. Germline V gene data show CDR1 as SGDLS and CDR2 as YYNGEE. V was clipped by 2 bases and J by 1 base, with 10 bases between them. The CDR3 loop reads CASSVVGGSYEQYF. As DNA, the CDR3 is TGTGCCAGCAGCGTTGTGGGGGGATCCTACGAGCAGTACTTC.

The V gene is TRBV24-1, the J gene TRBJ2-7; possibly TRBD2 for D (5 bases). CDR1 is KGHDR, CDR2 SFDVKD, per germline. The CDR3 is 15 residues long. Trimming left V 4 bases short and J 3 bases short, with 15 bases between. CDR3 sequence (DNA): TGTGCCACCAGTGACGTAGCGAGACCGGACTACGAGCAGTACTTC. It specifies CATSDVARPDYEQYF.

The chain combines TRBV7-9 with TRBJ2-3; 14 bases agree with TRBD2. V shed 5 bases, J shed 5 bases, and the junction held 9 bases outside the gene matches. Germline-derived CDR1 and CDR2 are SEHNR and FQNEAQ (reference sequence). The CDR3 spans 17 residues. For the CDR3, the DNA is TGTGCCAGCAGCCCCGGGGGGACTAGCGGGAGAGGAGATACGCAGTATTTT. Protein: CASSPGGTSGRGDTQYF.

This chain joins TRBV7-9 and TRBJ1-1; unclear D gene. Germline V lookup: CDR1 SEHNR, CDR2 FQNEAQ (reference sequence). The V gene lost 5 bases and the J gene lost 3 bases, with 13 bases spanning the gap. The CDR3 runs 14 residues. In nucleotides, the CDR3 is TGTGCCAGCAGCCCACGGGAGGACGACACTGAAGCTTTCTTT. It specifies CASSPREDDTEAFF.

The chain combines TRBV6-5 with TRBJ1-5; 9 bases are shared with TRBD1. J gave up 6 bases and V 4 bases, and 7 bases lay outside the gene matches. Germline CDR1 reads MNHEY; CDR2 reads SVGAGI. This CDR3 region has 15 residues. Here the CDR3 DNA reads TGTGCCAGCAGTTTGCGGACAGGGGTGGCTCAGCCCCAGCATTTT. This encodes CASSLRTGVAQPQHF.

The V and J genes are TRBV11-2 and TRBJ2-5; TRBD1 aligns across 7 bases. The ends lost 4 bases at V and 0 bases at J; junction bases unmatched: 8. The germline V gene encodes CDR1 SGHAT and CDR2 FQNNGV. This CDR3 spans 16 amino acids. The CDR3 nucleotides are TGTGCCAGCAGCTCCCGACAGGGTTGGTACCAAGAGACCCAGTACTTC. Amino acids: CASSSRQGWYQETQYF.

The chain uses TRBV7-6 and TRBJ1-5, with 7 bases fitting TRBD1. CDR1 is SGHVS, CDR2 FNYEAQ, per germline. The CDR3 is 17 residues long. After removal of 6 bases from V and 3 bases from J, the junction contained 14 bases not matched to a gene. The chain's CDR3 is CASSLTPGGRINQPQHF. CDR3 coding DNA: TGTGCCAGCAGTCTTACCCCAGGGGGTAGAATCAATCAGCCCCAGCATTTT. The full variable domain, rest sourced from reference TRBV7-6 and TRBJ1-5, is GAGVSQSPRYKVTKRGQDVALRCDPISGHVSLYWYRQALGQGPEFLTYFNYEAQQDKSGLPNDRFSAERPEGSISTLTIQRTEQRDSAMYRCASSLTPGGRINQPQHFGDGTRLSIL.

The chain couples TRBV11-2 to TRBJ2-7; 9 bases agree with TRBD1. The germline gives CDR1 SGHAT, CDR2 FQNNGV. V was pared by 3 bases and J by 3 bases, with 3 bases of the junction left unmatched. The CDR3 runs to 14 residues. The CDR3 reads CASSLGQGGYEQYF. CDR3 in DNA: TGTGCCAGCAGCTTGGGACAGGGAGGCTACGAGCAGTACTTC.

The V gene is TRBV12-3 or TRBV12-4, the J gene TRBJ1-1; D remains unclear. V was pared by 6 bases and J by 11 bases, with 4 bases between. CDR3 length: 8 amino acids. CDR3 amino acids: CASSLAFF. In DNA form, the CDR3 reads TGTGCCAGCAGCCTTGCTTTCTTT.

The chain has TRBV5-4 and TRBJ2-7; TRBD2 agrees at 9 bases. The V gene's germline CDR1 is SGHNT and CDR2 YYREEE (reference sequence). V lost 2 bases and J lost 4; bases outside the gene matches: 19. The CDR3 covers 19 residues. DNA for the CDR3: TGTGCCAGCAGCTTTGGGCCTAGCGGGAAGGAATTTCCCCCTTACGAGCAGTACTTC. Translated: CASSFGPSGKEFPPYEQYF.

The rearrangement uses TRBV28 and TRBJ2-7; a possible D gene is TRBD1 (6 bases). Trimming left V 6 bases short and J 6 bases short, with 12 bases between. The germline CDR1 and CDR2 sequences are MDHEN and SYDVKM. The CDR3 length is 12 residues. The CDR3 sequence is CASRRQAFEQYF. In DNA form, the CDR3 reads TGTGCCAGCAGACGACAGGCCTTCGAGCAGTACTTC.

For the CDR3, the DNA is TGTGCCAGCAGTCTAGGGGGCGGCGAAAAACTGTTTTTT. Its translation is CASSLGGGEKLFF. The chain combines TRBV28 with TRBJ1-4, with 7 bases identical to TRBD1. V trimming: 5 bases; J trimming: 8 bases; junction bases outside the gene matches: 5. Germline V CDR1 and CDR2: MDHEN, SYDVKM. The CDR3 runs to 13 residues. The full variable domain, rest sourced from reference TRBV28 and TRBJ1-4, is DVKVTQSSRYLVKRTGEKVFLECVQDMDHENMFWYRQDPGLGLRLIYFSYDVKMKEKGDIPEGYSVSREKKERFSLILESASTNQTSMYLCASSLGGGEKLFFGSGTQLSVL.